This entry lists 6 T cell receptor beta chains sequenced from one sample in a study of cytomegalovirus exposure and HLA in healthy donors. This PCR relied on a set of 60 Vbeta primers and 13 Jbeta primers. Assay used: immunoSEQ multiplex PCR; TCRdb lists only in-frame clones, some missing. The sample holds under 200,000 clones; 80% to 85% are singletons and the top ten take 7% to 9%. The sequenced sample was PBMCs. These receptors were obtained from a male donor in good health and CMV-seropositive.

This chain joins TRBV15 and TRBJ2-3; D gene unclear. This CDR3 has 13 residues. From germline, CDR1 is LNHNV and CDR2 YYDKDF (reference sequence). Trimming shortened V by 3 bases and J by 6 bases, and 10 bases separated the two germline ends. CDR3 sequence: CATSSPLGDTQYF. The CDR3 DNA reads TGTGCCACCAGCAGTCCTCTCGGGGATACGCAGTATTTT.

The chain carries TRBV30 and TRBJ2-7, with 11 bases matching TRBD1. Trimming removed 2 bases from V and 2 bases from J; junction bases left unmatched: 5. The CDR3 runs 15 residues. Germline CDR1 is GTSNPN and CDR2 is SVGIG (reference sequence). The CDR3 DNA reads TGTGCCTGGAGTCCCCCGGGACAGGGGGCCTACGAGCAGTACTTC. It yields the protein CAWSPPGQGAYEQYF. Drawing the rest from reference TRBV30 and TRBJ2-7, the complete variable domain is SQTIHQWPATLVQPVGSPLSLECTVEGTSNPNLYWYRQAAGRGLQLLFYSVGIGQISSEVPQNLSASRPQDRQFILSSKKLLLSDSGFYLCAWSPPGQGAYEQYFGPGTRLTVT.

This chain uses TRBV6-5 with TRBJ2-7; D possibly corresponds to TRBD2 (6 bases). The CDR3 contains 11 residues. CDR1 MNHEY and CDR2 SVGAGI come from the germline V gene. Trimming shortened V by 11 bases and J by 4 bases, and 12 bases separated the two germline ends. The CDR3 DNA is TGTGCCGCGGGGATCGGGTACGAGCAGTACTTC. Its protein product is CAAGIGYEQYF.

This clone was seen a handful of times. This chain connects TRBV11-2 to TRBJ1-2; the D is unclear. V was shortened by 1 base and J by 7 bases, with 13 bases between the two germline ends. CDR1 is SGHAT, CDR2 FQNNGV, per germline. The CDR3 consists of 14 residues. The CDR3 sequence is CASSLASSPRGYTF. The CDR3 DNA is TGTGCCAGCAGCTTAGCATCAAGCCCACGTGGCTACACCTTC.

The chain combines TRBV25-1 with TRBJ1-2; tentatively, D is TRBD1 (6 bases). The CDR3 extends over 15 amino acids. The V end was cut by 3 bases, the J end by 8 bases, with 19 bases between. Per germline, CDR1 MGHDK and CDR2 SYGVNS. The DNA of the CDR3 is TGTGCCAGCAGTGATCCCCGACAGGCCGCGGGCGGCTACACCTTC. It yields the protein CASSDPRQAAGGYTF.

The chain is built from TRBV12-2 and TRBJ1-2; the DNA was not used to check the table's D call, TRBD1. TRBV12-2 is classified as a pseudogene. The length of the CDR3 is 14 residues. For the CDR3, the DNA is TGTGCAAGTCGCTATAACCAGGATAACTATGGCTACACCTTC. As protein: CASRYNQDNYGYTF.